Included here is one T cell receptor (beta chain) sequence, with context. Its antigen is not identified. V lost 4 bases to trimming and J lost 10 bases, with 17 bases between them. The V gene's germline CDR1 is KGHSY and CDR2 FQNENV. There are 14 residues in the CDR3. Using immunoSEQ multiplex PCR, the repertoire was profiled, and TCRdb retains in-frame clones only, with some absent. The sample consists of 4,500 to 5,500 clones, 66% of them appearing once. The sample originates from a study of T cells in tumors after PD-1 blockade. Study-wide findings and caveats: Most post-therapy expanded exhausted CD8+ clones were new, undetected before treatment.

This receptor was identified in a human donor with cutaneous squamous cell carcinoma. V usage is TRBV16 and J usage is TRBJ2-1, with D unclear. Sample: tumor tissue, taken before anti-PD-1 treatment. CDR3 sequence reads: CASSPSITPPEQFF. CDR3 coding DNA: TGTGCCAGCAGCCCCTCGATTACACCCCCCGAGCAGTTCTTC.